One sample yielded the 24 T cell receptor beta chains listed below, sequenced in a study of blood T cell repertoires in COVID-19. Profiling relied on immunoSEQ multiplex PCR, and the TCRdb table lists in-frame clones only, not all of them. The data hold some 110,000 clones, with 65% to 85% observed a single time. The sequenced sample consisted of peripheral blood. Receptors were obtained from a woman between 65 and 79 years old with acute or convalescent COVID-19.

The chain links TRBV3-1 (or the pseudogene TRBV3-2) to TRBJ2-5; TRBD2 might be the D (6 bases). CDR1 LGHDT and CDR2 YNNKEL come from the germline V gene (reference sequence). The length of the CDR3 is 14 residues. V shed 1 base and J shed 5 bases, with 11 bases lying between them. The CDR3 loop is CASSQVPSGETQYF. The DNA of the CDR3 is TGTGCCAGCAGCCAAGTCCCCAGCGGGGAGACCCAGTACTTC.

The chain links TRBV5-1 to TRBJ2-3, with D tentatively TRBD2 (6 bases). CDR1 and CDR2 from the germline V gene are SGHRS and YFSETQ. V lost 0 bases and J 3 bases, leaving 14 bases between the germline ends. This CDR3 has 16 amino acids. Here the CDR3 DNA reads TGCGCCAGCAGCTTGGAGGGGAGGTGGGGGACAGATACGCAGTATTTT. This translates into CASSLEGRWGTDTQYF.

This clone was seen only a few times. This chain connects TRBV7-2 to TRBJ1-1; D ambiguous. Germline V gene data show CDR1 as SGHTA and CDR2 as FQGNSA. V shed 3 bases and J shed 10 bases, with 15 bases lying between them. This CDR3 region has 13 residues. CDR3 DNA sequence: TGTGCCAGCAGCTTTTCCGCGGCCTTCGGAGCTTTCTTT. Protein: CASSFSAAFGAFF.

The chain combines TRBV9 with TRBJ2-3, with TRBD1 matching over 9 bases. J gave up 0 bases and V 2 bases, and 7 bases lay outside the gene matches. Germline lookup yields CDR1 SGDLS and CDR2 YYNGEE. The CDR3 covers 17 residues. CDR3 DNA sequence: TGTGCCAGCAGCGTGGGGACAGGGTCTCCCAGCACAGATACGCAGTATTTT. This sequence encodes CASSVGTGSPSTDTQYF.

This chain uses TRBV5-1 with TRBJ2-1; 14 bases align to TRBD2. Germline loops: CDR1 SGHRS, CDR2 YFSETQ. The CDR3 is 15 amino acids. V lost 4 bases and J lost 8; bases outside the gene matches: 5. DNA for the CDR3: TGCGCCAGCAGCCTCGGGACTAGCGGGAGATATGAGCAGTTCTTC. Translating gives CASSLGTSGRYEQFF.

The chain couples TRBV15 to TRBJ1-5, with D unclear. This CDR3 contains 12 residues. Germline CDR1 is LNHNV and CDR2 is YYDKDF (reference sequence). Trimming took off 3 bases at V and 5 bases at J, with 5 bases between the two ends. CDR3: CATSRSDQPQHF. CDR3 DNA sequence: TGTGCCACCAGCAGGAGCGATCAGCCCCAGCATTTT.

This chain connects TRBV29-1 to TRBJ1-3, with a tentative D call TRBD1 (6 bases). This CDR3 contains 13 residues. Per germline, CDR1 SQVTM and CDR2 ANQGSEA. Between the trimmed V and J ends, which lost 6 bases and 4 bases, there was a span of 13 bases. CDR3: CSVATGFGNTIYF. CDR3 nucleotides: TGCAGCGTCGCTACAGGGTTCGGAAACACCATATATTTT.

The rearrangement links TRBV7-7 to TRBJ2-1, with 8 bases lining up with TRBD2. The trim removed 6 bases at V and 6 bases at J, leaving 10 bases unmatched. Germline-derived CDR1 and CDR2 are SSHAT and FNYEAQ (reference sequence). The CDR3 is 15 residues long. CDR3 nucleotide sequence: TGTGCCAGCAGTTCGAGCGGGAGTCCAATCAATGAGCAGTTCTTC. Protein: CASSSSGSPINEQFF. The entire variable domain, with the rest obtained from reference TRBV7-7 and TRBJ2-1, is as follows: GAGVSQSPRYKVTKRGQDVTLRCDPISSHATLYWYQQALGQGPEFLTYFNYEAQPDKSGLPSDRFSAERPEGSISTLTIQRTEQRDSAMYRCASSSSGSPINEQFFGPGTRLTVL.

This chain joins TRBV9 and TRBJ2-2; D is unresolved. CDR1 is SGDLS and CDR2 is YYNGEE in the germline V gene. Trimming shortened V by 2 bases and J by 6 bases, and 8 bases separated the two germline ends. This CDR3 is built from 13 residues. CDR3 bases: TGTGCCAGCAGCGTCGCGGTTGCCGGGGAGCTGTTTTTT. It codes for CASSVAVAGELFF.

The sample holds a few counts of this clone. The rearrangement links TRBV6-5 to TRBJ2-7; no definite D call. Trimming took 2 bases from V and 2 from J, leaving 16 bases between them. The length of the CDR3 is 16 residues. Germline CDR1 MNHEY, CDR2 SVGAGI. CDR3 amino acids: CASSYLAFSMAYEQYF. The CDR3 DNA is TGTGCCAGCAGTTACCTGGCTTTTTCAATGGCCTACGAGCAGTACTTC.

This chain connects TRBV2 to TRBJ1-1; TRBD1 might be the D (6 bases). CDR3 length: 14 amino acids. CDR1 is SNHLY, CDR2 FYNNEI, per germline. V was cut by 6 bases and J by 0 bases, with 11 bases left in between. This CDR3 reads CASSRRQVNTEAFF. For the CDR3, the DNA is TGTGCCAGCAGCCGTCGACAGGTGAACACTGAAGCTTTCTTT.

This chain connects TRBV4-1 to TRBJ2-6; 9 bases agree with TRBD1. The CDR3 is made up of 19 amino acids. The germline V gene encodes CDR1 MGHRA and CDR2 YSYEKL. V lost 1 base and J lost 0; bases outside the gene matches: 7. The DNA of the CDR3 is TGCGCCAGCAGCCAAGTCTTCGGGACAGGGAACTCTGGGGCCAACGTCCTGACTTTC. It encodes CASSQVFGTGNSGANVLTF.

J is TRBJ2-7 and V is TRBV7-9, with a tentative D call TRBD2 (5 bases). The CDR3 runs to 13 residues. The V gene's germline CDR1 is SEHNR and CDR2 FQNEAQ (reference sequence). Trimming took off 4 bases at V and 7 bases at J, with 14 bases between the two ends. The DNA for the CDR3 is TGTGCCAGCAGCTCCCCGAGCACGGGGGAGCAGTACTTC. The encoded protein is CASSSPSTGEQYF.

In this sample, this clone turned up a few times. J is TRBJ2-5 and V is TRBV19; weak D call: TRBD2 (6 bases). The germline CDR1 and CDR2 sequences are LNHDA and SQIVND (reference sequence). The CDR3 is made up of 12 amino acids. V was shortened by 5 bases and J by 4 bases, with 8 bases between the two germline ends. The CDR3 DNA reads as TGTGCCAGTAGTCCAGCGGGAGAGACCCAGTACTTC. It is translated as CASSPAGETQYF.

The chain combines TRBV29-1 with TRBJ2-7, with a possible D match to TRBD2 (7 bases). The V gene lost 3 bases and the J gene lost 1 base, with 13 bases spanning the gap. The CDR3 has 14 amino acids. Germline V lookup: CDR1 SQVTM, CDR2 ANQGSEA. CDR3 in amino acids: CSVDSEGGSYEQYF. CDR3 DNA sequence: TGCAGCGTTGATTCAGAGGGGGGGTCCTACGAGCAGTACTTC.

This sequence joins TRBV11-1 and TRBJ2-3, with TRBD2 matching 8 bases. Germline V gene sequence: CDR1 SGHAT, CDR2 FQDESV (reference sequence). Trimming cost V 3 bases and J 3 bases; bases outside gene matches: 5. The CDR3 has 15 amino acids. CDR3 coding DNA: TGTGCCAGCAGCTTCCAAGCGGGGGAAACAGATACGCAGTATTTT. It translates to CASSFQAGETDTQYF.

This clone occurred once. The chain employs TRBV28 and TRBJ1-5; TRBD1 matches at 10 bases. The CDR3 is made up of 16 amino acids. Germline V gene sequence: CDR1 MDHEN, CDR2 SYDVKM. J was trimmed by 7 bases and V by 6 bases; bases with no gene match: 12. This CDR3 is CASRYRDRGPGQPQHF. The CDR3 nucleotides are TGTGCCAGCAGGTACCGGGACAGGGGACCGGGCCAGCCCCAGCATTTT.

CDR3 in DNA: TGTGCCATCCGAAAAGAACTGGACACTGAAGCTTTCTTT. Translated: CAIRKELDTEAFF. The rearrangement joins TRBV10-3 to TRBJ1-1, with D unresolved. The CDR3 runs 13 residues. Trimming pared 8 bases from V and 3 bases from J, leaving 13 bases between. Germline V CDR1 and CDR2: ENHRY, SYGVKD.

The CDR3 DNA is TGTGCCAGCAGTTACTCCGGGGGGACTAATGAAAAACTGTTTTTT. As protein: CASSYSGGTNEKLFF. The chain employs TRBV6-5 and TRBJ1-4; tentative D call: TRBD1 (5 bases). Trimming removed 0 bases at V and 2 bases at J, with 7 bases between. Germline V gene lookup returns CDR1 MNHEY and CDR2 SVGAGI. This CDR3 region has 15 residues.

The CDR3 region is CASSLDSRRLNEQFF. Here the CDR3 DNA reads TGTGCCAGCAGCTTGGACAGCCGTAGATTAAATGAGCAGTTCTTC. This chain uses TRBV5-4 with TRBJ2-1; no firm D call. The CDR3 spans 15 residues. V was cut by 0 bases and J by 7 bases, with 14 bases left in between. Germline CDR1 is SGHNT and CDR2 is YYREEE (reference sequence). Full variable domain (missing parts from reference TRBV5-4 and TRBJ2-1): ETGVTQSPTHLIKTRGQQVTLRCSSQSGHNTVSWYQQALGQGPQFIFQYYREEENGRGNFPPRFSGLQFPNYSSELNVNALELDDSALYLCASSLDSRRLNEQFFGPGTRLTVL.

This clone was seen only once. The V call is TRBV10-3, the J call TRBJ1-1; maybe TRBD1 (5 bases). The CDR3 totals 13 residues. The germline V gene encodes CDR1 ENHRY and CDR2 SYGVKD. Trimming shortened V by 6 bases and J by 9 bases, and 17 bases separated the two germline ends. The CDR3: CAISFGTDYKAFF. In nucleotides, the CDR3 is TGTGCCATCAGCTTCGGGACGGACTATAAAGCTTTCTTT.

This rearrangement joins TRBV18 to TRBJ2-2; D gene uncertain. The V end was cut by 5 bases, the J end by 7 bases, with 8 bases between. The CDR3 extends over 12 amino acids. Germline CDR1 reads KGHSH; CDR2 reads LQKENI. The CDR3 DNA reads as TGTGCCAGCTCATCGTACGGCGGGGAGCTGTTTTTT. Its translation: CASSSYGGELFF.

This chain joins TRBV5-1 and TRBJ1-1, with 10 nucleotides matching TRBD1. V shed 0 bases and J 4 bases; nucleotides not matched to a gene: 0. Germline-derived CDR1 and CDR2 are SGHRS and YFSETQ. The CDR3 has 14 residues. For the CDR3, the DNA is TGCGCCAGCAGCTTGGGGACAGGGGGCACTGAAGCTTTCTTT. This encodes CASSLGTGGTEAFF.

The chain combines TRBV5-1 with TRBJ2-3; the match to TRBD1 covers 9 bases. The CDR3 extends over 15 amino acids. After removal of 2 bases from V and 4 bases from J, the junction contained 5 bases not matched to a gene. CDR1 is SGHRS, CDR2 YFSETQ, per germline. CDR3 nucleotides: TGCGCCAGCAGCTTACAGGGGGCTCCCCCAGATACGCAGTATTTT. Translating it yields CASSLQGAPPDTQYF.